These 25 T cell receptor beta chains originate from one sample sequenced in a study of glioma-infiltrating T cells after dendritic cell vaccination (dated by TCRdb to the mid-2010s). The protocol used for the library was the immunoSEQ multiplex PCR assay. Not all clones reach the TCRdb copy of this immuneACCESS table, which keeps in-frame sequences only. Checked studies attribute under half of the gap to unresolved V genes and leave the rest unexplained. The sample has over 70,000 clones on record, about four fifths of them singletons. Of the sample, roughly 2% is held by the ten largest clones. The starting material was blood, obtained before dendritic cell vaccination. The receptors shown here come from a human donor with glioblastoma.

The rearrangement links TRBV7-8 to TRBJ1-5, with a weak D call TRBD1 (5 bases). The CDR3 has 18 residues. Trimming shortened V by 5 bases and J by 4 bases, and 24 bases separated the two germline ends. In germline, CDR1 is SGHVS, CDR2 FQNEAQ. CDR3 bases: TGTGCCAGCAGCGGAGGGCTGCGGGGACTCCCGATTAATCAGCCCCAGCATTTT. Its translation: CASSGGLRGLPINQPQHF.

The CDR3 protein is CATKDRFGEQYF. CDR3 DNA sequence: TGTGCCACTAAAGACAGGTTCGGCGAGCAGTACTTC. V and J are TRBV7-2 and TRBJ2-7; D perhaps matches TRBD1 (6 bases). From germline, CDR1 is SGHTA and CDR2 FQGNSA. Deletions cut 10 bases from V and 6 bases from J, with 16 bases between. The CDR3 totals 12 residues.

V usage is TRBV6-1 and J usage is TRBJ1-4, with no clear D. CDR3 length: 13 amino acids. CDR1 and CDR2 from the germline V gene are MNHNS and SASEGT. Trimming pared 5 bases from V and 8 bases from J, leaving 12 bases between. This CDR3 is CASSPSGIEKLFF. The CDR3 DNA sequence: TGTGCCAGCAGTCCCAGCGGCATCGAAAAACTGTTTTTT.

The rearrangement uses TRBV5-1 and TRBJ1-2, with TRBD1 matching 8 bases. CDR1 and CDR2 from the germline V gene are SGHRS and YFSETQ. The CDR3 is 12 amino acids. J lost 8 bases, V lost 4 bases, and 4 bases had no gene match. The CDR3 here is CASSIDRGGYTF. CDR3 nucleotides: TGCGCCAGCAGCATAGACAGGGGCGGCTACACCTTC.

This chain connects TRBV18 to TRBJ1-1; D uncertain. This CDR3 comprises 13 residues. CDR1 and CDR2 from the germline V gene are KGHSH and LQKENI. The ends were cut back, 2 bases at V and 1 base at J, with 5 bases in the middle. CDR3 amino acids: CASSPIRNTEAFF. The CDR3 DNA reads TGTGCCAGCTCACCAATTCGGAACACTGAAGCTTTCTTT.

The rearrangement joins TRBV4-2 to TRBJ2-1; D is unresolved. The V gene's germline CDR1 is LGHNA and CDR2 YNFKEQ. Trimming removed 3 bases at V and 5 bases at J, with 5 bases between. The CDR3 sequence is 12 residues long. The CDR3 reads CASSQANNEQFF. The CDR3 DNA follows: TGTGCCAGCAGCCAGGCAAACAATGAGCAGTTCTTC.

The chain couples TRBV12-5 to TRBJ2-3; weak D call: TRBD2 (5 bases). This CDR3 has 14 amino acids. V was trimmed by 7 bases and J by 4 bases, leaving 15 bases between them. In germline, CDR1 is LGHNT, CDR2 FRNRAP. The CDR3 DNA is TGTGCTAGTGTCCCGGGGTCTTCGGCAGATACGCAGTATTTT. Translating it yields CASVPGSSADTQYF.

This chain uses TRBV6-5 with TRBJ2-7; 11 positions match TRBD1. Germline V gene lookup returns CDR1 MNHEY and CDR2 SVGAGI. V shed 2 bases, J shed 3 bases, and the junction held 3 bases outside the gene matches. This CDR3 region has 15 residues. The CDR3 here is CASSYGTGGYYEQYF. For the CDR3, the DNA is TGTGCCAGCAGTTACGGGACAGGGGGTTACTACGAGCAGTACTTC.

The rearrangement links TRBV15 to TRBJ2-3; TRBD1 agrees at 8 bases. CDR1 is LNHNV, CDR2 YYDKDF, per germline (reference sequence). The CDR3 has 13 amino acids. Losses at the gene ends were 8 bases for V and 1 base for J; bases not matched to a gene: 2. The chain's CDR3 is CATETGGTDTQYF. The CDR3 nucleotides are TGTGCCACCGAGACAGGGGGCACAGATACGCAGTATTTT.

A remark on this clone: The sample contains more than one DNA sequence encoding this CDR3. This chain's CDR3 is CASSLAAGSNYGYTF. The CDR3 DNA reads TGCGCCAGCAGCTTGGCAGCAGGATCTAACTATGGCTACACCTTC. The rearrangement joins TRBV5-1 to TRBJ1-2; D remains unclear. Trimming took off 0 bases at V and 0 bases at J, with 9 bases between the two ends. Germline assignment: CDR1 SGHRS and CDR2 YFSETQ. The CDR3 runs to 15 residues. Full variable domain (outside the CDR3, taken from reference TRBV5-1 and TRBJ1-2): KAGVTQTPRYLIKTRGQQVTLSCSPISGHRSVSWYQQTPGQGLQFLFEYFSETQRNKGNFPGRFSGRQFSNSRSEMNVSTLELGDSALYLCASSLAAGSNYGYTFGSGTRLTVV.

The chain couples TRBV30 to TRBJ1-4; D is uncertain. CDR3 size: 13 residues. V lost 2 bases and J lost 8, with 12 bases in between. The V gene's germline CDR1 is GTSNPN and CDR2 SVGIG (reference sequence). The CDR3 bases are TGTGCCTGGAGTTTCGGGTTGGAGGAAAAACTGTTTTTT. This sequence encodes CAWSFGLEEKLFF.

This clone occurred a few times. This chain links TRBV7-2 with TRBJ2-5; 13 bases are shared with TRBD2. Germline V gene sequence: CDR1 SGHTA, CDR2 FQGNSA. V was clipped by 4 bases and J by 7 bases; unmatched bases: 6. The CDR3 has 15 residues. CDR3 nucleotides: TGTGCCAGCAGCTACGGGACTAGCGGGAAAAGGACCCAGTACTTC. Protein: CASSYGTSGKRTQYF.

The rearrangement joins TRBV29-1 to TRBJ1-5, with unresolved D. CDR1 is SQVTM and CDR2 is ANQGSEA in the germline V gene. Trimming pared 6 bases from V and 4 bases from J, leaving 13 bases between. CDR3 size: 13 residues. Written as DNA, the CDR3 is TGCAGCGTCCGAAAGGCGGGGAATCAGCCCCAGCATTTT. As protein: CSVRKAGNQPQHF.

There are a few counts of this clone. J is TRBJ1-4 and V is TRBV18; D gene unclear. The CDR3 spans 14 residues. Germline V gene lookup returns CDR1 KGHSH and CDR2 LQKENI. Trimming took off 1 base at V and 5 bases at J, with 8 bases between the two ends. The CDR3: CASSPQPGNEKLFF. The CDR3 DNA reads TGTGCCAGCTCACCACAGCCAGGCAATGAAAAACTGTTTTTT.

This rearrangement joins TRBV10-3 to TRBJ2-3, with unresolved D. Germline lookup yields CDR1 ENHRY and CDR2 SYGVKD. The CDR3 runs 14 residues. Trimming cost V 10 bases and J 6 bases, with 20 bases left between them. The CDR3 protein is CASVVSPASDTQYF. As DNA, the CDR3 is TGTGCCAGCGTGGTTTCCCCAGCGTCTGATACGCAGTATTTT.

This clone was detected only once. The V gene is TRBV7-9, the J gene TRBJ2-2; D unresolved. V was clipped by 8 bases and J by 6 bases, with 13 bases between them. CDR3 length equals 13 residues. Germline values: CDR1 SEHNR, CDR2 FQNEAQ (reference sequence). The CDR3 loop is CASPEFRPGELFF. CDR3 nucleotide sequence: TGTGCCAGCCCGGAGTTTAGGCCCGGGGAGCTGTTTTTT.

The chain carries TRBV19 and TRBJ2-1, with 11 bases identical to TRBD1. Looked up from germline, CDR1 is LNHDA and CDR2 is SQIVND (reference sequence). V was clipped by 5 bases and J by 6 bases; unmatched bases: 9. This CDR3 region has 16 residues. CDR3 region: CASSRRTGGLGNEQFF. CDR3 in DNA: TGTGCCAGTAGTCGACGGACAGGGGGCTTGGGCAATGAGCAGTTCTTC.

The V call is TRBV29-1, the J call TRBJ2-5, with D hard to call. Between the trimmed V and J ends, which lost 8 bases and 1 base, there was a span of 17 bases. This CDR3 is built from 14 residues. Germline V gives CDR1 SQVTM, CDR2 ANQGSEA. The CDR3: CSIKMGPVQETQYF. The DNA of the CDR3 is TGCAGCATCAAAATGGGCCCTGTCCAAGAGACCCAGTACTTC.

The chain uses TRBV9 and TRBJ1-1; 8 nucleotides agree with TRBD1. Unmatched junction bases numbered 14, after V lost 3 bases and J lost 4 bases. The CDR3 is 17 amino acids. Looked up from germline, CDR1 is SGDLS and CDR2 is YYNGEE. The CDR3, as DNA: TGTGCCAGCAGCGAAGGACAGGGAGGGGTGTCGGGCACTGAAGCTTTCTTT. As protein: CASSEGQGGVSGTEAFF.

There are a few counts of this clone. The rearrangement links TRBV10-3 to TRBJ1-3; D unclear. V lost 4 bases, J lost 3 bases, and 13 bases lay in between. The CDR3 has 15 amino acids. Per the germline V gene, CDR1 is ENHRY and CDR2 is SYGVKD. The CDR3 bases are TGTGCCATCAGTGCGGAGGTTTTGGGTGGAAACACCATATATTTT. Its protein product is CAISAEVLGGNTIYF.

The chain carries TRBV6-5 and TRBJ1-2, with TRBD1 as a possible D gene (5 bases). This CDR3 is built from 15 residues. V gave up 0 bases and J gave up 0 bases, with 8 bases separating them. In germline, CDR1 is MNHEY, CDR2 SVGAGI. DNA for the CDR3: TGTGCCAGCAGTTACTCGGGACTCTCTAACTATGGCTACACCTTC. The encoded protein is CASSYSGLSNYGYTF.

Here the CDR3 DNA reads TGTGCCAGCAGTTTTAGGGGAGCGGGACACCAGGCGTCCTCTCAGCCCCAGCATTTT. This gives the protein CASSFRGAGHQASSQPQHF. V usage is TRBV27 and J usage is TRBJ1-5, with a weak D call TRBD1 (6 bases). Deletions cut 3 bases from V and 6 bases from J, with 27 bases between. Germline V gives CDR1 MNHEY, CDR2 SMNVEV (reference sequence). The CDR3 sequence is 19 residues long.

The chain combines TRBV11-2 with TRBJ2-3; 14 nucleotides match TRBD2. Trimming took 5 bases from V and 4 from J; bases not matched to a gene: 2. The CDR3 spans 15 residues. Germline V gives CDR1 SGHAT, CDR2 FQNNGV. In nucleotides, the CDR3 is TGTGCCAGCAGCCCGACTAGCGGGAGGGCAGATACGCAGTATTTT. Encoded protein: CASSPTSGRADTQYF.

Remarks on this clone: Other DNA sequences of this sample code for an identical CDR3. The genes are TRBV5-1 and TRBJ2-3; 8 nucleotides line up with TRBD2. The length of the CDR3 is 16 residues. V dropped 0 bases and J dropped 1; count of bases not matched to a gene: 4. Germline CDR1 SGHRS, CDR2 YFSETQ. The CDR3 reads CASSLAGTRRTDTQYF. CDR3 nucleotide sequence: TGCGCCAGCAGCTTGGCCGGGACTAGACGCACAGATACGCAGTATTTT.

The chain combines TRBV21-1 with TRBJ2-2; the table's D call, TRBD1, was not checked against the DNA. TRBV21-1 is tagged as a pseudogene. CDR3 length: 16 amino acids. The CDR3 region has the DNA TGTGCCAGCAAGATAGGGACAGGGGTTTGCACCGGGGAGCTGTTTTTT. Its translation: CASKIGTGVCTGELFF.